The subject of this entry is one T cell receptor beta chain. This specimen belongs to a study of blood T cell repertoires in COVID-19. The overall study: COVID-19 samples, acute and convalescent, were from the United States, Italy and Spain.

The CDR3 covers 16 residues. V was clipped by 1 base and J by 4 bases, with 14 bases between them. Germline assignment: CDR1 MGHRA and CDR2 YSYEKL. This study enrolled people aged about 18 to 95 from about 24 US geographic areas. Which cohort a participant joined came from the clinical history participants gave. Per the original methods: Amplified reference gene primers provided the basis for estimating nucleated cell counts. TCRdb keeps only in-frame clones here, not all; method: immunoSEQ multiplex PCR. V and J calls and clone size are those listed in that table; D and trimming were worked out from the DNA. The table has fewer than 200,000 clones, about four fifths seen once.

The specimen was PBMCs or T cells enriched from blood (not recorded which). This TCR was recovered from a woman between 25 and 40 years old who had been exposed to COVID-19. The J gene is TRBJ2-1, the V gene TRBV4-1; maybe TRBD2 (5 bases). The CDR3 DNA follows: TGCGCCAGCAGCCAAGGGCGCGGGTCGGGATACAATGAGCAGTTCTTC. Translation: CASSQGRGSGYNEQFF.